This T cell receptor (beta chain) was documented in a study of T cell responses to AZD1222 COVID-19 vaccine. General observations from the study: Variant regions that are unmutated are reportedly the target of nearly half of spike-specific TCRs.

Clones were read by immunoSEQ multiplex PCR, and TCRdb kept only the in-frame ones, dropping some. Of 90,000 to 110,000 clones listed, 70% to 90% are singletons. With regard to this clone: The antigen is not known.

Germline V gives CDR1 SGHTA, CDR2 FQGNSA. The CDR3 sequence is 15 residues long. Unmatched junction bases numbered 6, after V lost 4 bases and J lost 7 bases. This chain links TRBV7-2 with TRBJ2-5, with 13 bases aligning to TRBD2. This clonotype originated in an adult in good health. Sample: peripheral blood, taken on day 0 of MenACWY control vaccination. CDR3 residues: CASSSGLAGAGTQYF. The CDR3 nucleotides read TGTGCCAGCAGCTCCGGACTAGCGGGGGCGGGGACCCAGTACTTC. The entire variable domain, with the rest obtained from reference TRBV7-2 and TRBJ2-5, is as follows: GAGVSQSPSNKVTEKGKDVELRCDPISGHTALYWYRQSLGQGLEFLIYFQGNSAPDKSGLPSDRFSAERTGGSVSTLTIQRTQQEDSAVYLCASSSGLAGAGTQYFGPGTRLLVL.